A selection of T cell receptor beta chains follows, all from one sample in a study of Ad26.COV2.S vaccination and SARS-CoV-2 variants. Assay used: immunoSEQ multiplex PCR; TCRdb lists only in-frame clones, some missing. The table lists 400,000 to 450,000 clones, 90% of them singletons. The source was peripheral blood, collected in a trial of Ad26.COV2.S vaccine versus placebo. The receptor set was obtained from a person between 18 and 65 years old who received the Ad26.COV2.S COVID-19 vaccine or a placebo. CDR3s include the opening cysteine and the closing phenylalanine or tryptophan. Each record gives: D gene, J gene, clone size, V gene, CDR3 DNA, CDR3 protein. The D gene is left open where the match is weak. Size is stated for part of the rows, as once, few or many counts, or as a class when the clone is expanded.

TRBD1 | TRBJ1-2 | NA | TRBV29-1 | TGCAGCGTCCTGACAGGGTCTGCCTATGGCTACACCTTC | CSVLTGSAYGYTF
NA | TRBJ2-5 | once | TRBV29-1 | TGCAGCGTTGACAGGCAGAACCAAGAGACCCAGTACTTC | CSVDRQNQETQYF
TRBD2 | TRBJ2-5 | NA | TRBV18 | TGTGCCAGCTCACCGGGACTAGCGGAAGAGACCCAGTACTTC | CASSPGLAEETQYF
NA | TRBJ2-7 | NA | TRBV29-1 | TGCAGCGTTGACCAGGCTAAGGTCCACGAGCAGTACTTC | CSVDQAKVHEQYF
NA | TRBJ2-1 | NA | TRBV30 | TGTGCCTGGAGTCCGGCTGGAGGCTCCTACAATGAGCAGTTCTTC | CAWSPAGGSYNEQFF
NA | TRBJ1-1 | once | TRBV29-1 | TGCAGCGTTGTATGGCAGAACACTGAAGCTTTCTTT | CSVVWQNTEAFF
TRBD1 | TRBJ2-1 | NA | TRBV2 | TGTGCCAGCAGTTCGGACAGGGAAAATTTGTTCTTC | CASSSDRENLFF
TRBD1 | TRBJ2-7 | NA | TRBV6-6 | TGTGCCAGCAGTACTCGGGACAGGGGAGTTTACGAGCAGTACTTC | CASSTRDRGVYEQYF
NA | TRBJ1-2 | NA | TRBV2 | TGTGCCAGCAGCCTACGCTATGGCTACACCTTC | CASSLRYGYTF
NA | TRBJ2-1 | NA | TRBV19 | TGTGCCAGTAGTATAGATCAAGGGTATGAGCAGTTCTTC | CASSIDQGYEQFF
TRBD2 | TRBJ2-1 | NA | TRBV15 | TGTGCCACCAGCACGTGGGGGGGGACTAGCGTAGGTGAGCAGTTCTTC | CATSTWGGTSVGEQFF
NA | TRBJ2-1 | NA | TRBV7-3 | TGTGCCAGCAGCCCCCCTGGGAACAATGAGCAGTTCTTC | CASSPPGNNEQFF
TRBD1 | TRBJ2-7 | NA | TRBV7-9 | TGTGCCAGCAGCCAAGACCCGGGACAGGGTTCCTACGAGCAGTACTTC | CASSQDPGQGSYEQYF
TRBD1 | TRBJ1-5 | NA | TRBV19 | TGTGCCAGTAGCGGACAGGGGGCGTATCAGCCCCAGCATTTT | CASSGQGAYQPQHF
NA | TRBJ1-2 | NA | TRBV4-1 | TGCGCCAGCAGACGCATCCCGGGAGTGGTGGGCGGCTACACCTTC | CASRRIPGVVGGYTF
NA | TRBJ2-7 | NA | TRBV5-4 | TGTGCCAGCAGCTTACGGGGGAACTCCTACGAGCAGTACTTC | CASSLRGNSYEQYF
NA | TRBJ2-3 | once | TRBV15 | TGTGCCACCAGCAAACCAAGGCCACTAGCTAGCACAGATACGCAGTATTTT | CATSKPRPLASTDTQYF
NA | TRBJ1-1 | NA | TRBV19 | TGTGCCAGTAGTATAGGTCCCAGCATGAACACTGAAGCTTTCTTT | CASSIGPSMNTEAFF
TRBD2 | TRBJ2-7 | NA | TRBV4-3 | TGCGCCAGCAGCCCGGAACTAGCGGGAATCTACGAGCAGTACTTC | CASSPELAGIYEQYF
NA | TRBJ1-1 | NA | TRBV6-5 | TGTGCCAGCAGTTACTCTCCGACAATGGAGAACACTGAAGCTTTCTTT | CASSYSPTMENTEAFF
TRBD2 | TRBJ2-1 | NA | TRBV5-3 | TGTGCCAGAAGCCTGGGGACTAGCGGGATTTCTCCTCCCTACAATGAGCAGTTCTTC | CARSLGTSGISPPYNEQFF
TRBD2 | TRBJ2-1 | NA | TRBV7-9 | TGTGCCAGCAGCTTAGCTTCCATAGCGGGACACACCTACAATGAGCAGTTCTTC | CASSLASIAGHTYNEQFF
NA | TRBJ2-7 | NA | TRBV7-2 | TGTGCCAGCAGCTTCGGGACTCCCCGAGGTTCCTACGAGCAGTACTTC | CASSFGTPRGSYEQYF
TRBD2 | TRBJ2-1 | NA | TRBV15 | TGTGCCACCAGCAGAGAGACCGGGACTAGCAGCAAGCAGTTCTTC | CATSRETGTSSKQFF
NA | TRBJ2-7 | NA | TRBV11-2 | TGTGCCAGCAGCTTAGGGGCAGGGGCCTCCTACGAGCAGTACTTC | CASSLGAGASYEQYF
TRBD1 | TRBJ1-6 | NA | TRBV28 | TGTGCCAGCAGTGTGACAGGGGCCTCCAATTCACCCCTCCACTTT | CASSVTGASNSPLHF
NA | TRBJ1-1 | NA | TRBV11-2 | TGTGCCAGCAGCTTTTCCTTGTCTGAAGCTTTCTTT | CASSFSLSEAFF
TRBD2 | TRBJ2-1 | NA | TRBV9 | TGTGCCAGCAGCTCTAGCGGATCCTCCTACAATGAGCAGTTCTTC | CASSSSGSSYNEQFF
TRBD2 | TRBJ2-1 | NA | TRBV3-1/TRBV3-2 | TGTGCCAGCAGCCAAGTGGCCGGTGGGGGGGAGTACAATGAGCAGTTCTTC | CASSQVAGGGEYNEQFF
TRBD2 | TRBJ2-7 | NA | TRBV19 | TGTGCCAGTAGTAAACGACTAGCGGGAACCTCCTACGAGCAGTACTTC | CASSKRLAGTSYEQYF
NA | TRBJ1-6 | once | TRBV6-1 | TGTGCCAGCAGTGAAATGGAGGGATCACCCCTCCACTTT | CASSEMEGSPLHF
NA | TRBJ2-1 | NA | TRBV11-3 | TGTGCCAGCAGCTTAGAGGGGGGAAGCTCCTACAATGAGCAGTTCTTC | CASSLEGGSSYNEQFF
NA | TRBJ2-1 | NA | TRBV10-3 | TGTGCCATCAGCGCTACCCTAGGTGAGCAGTTCTTC | CAISATLGEQFF
TRBD1 | TRBJ2-1 | NA | TRBV5-1 | TGCGCCAGCAGCCTAACAGGGGGCTCCTACAATGAGCAGTTCTTC | CASSLTGGSYNEQFF
NA | TRBJ2-2 | NA | TRBV6-2/TRBV6-3 | TGTGCCAGCAGCAGAGGGTTCCTTACCGGGGAGCTGTTTTTT | CASSRGFLTGELFF
NA | TRBJ2-1 | NA | TRBV6-6 | TGTGCCAGCACCCCCGGGGATCTTAGCAATGAGCAGTTCTTC | CASTPGDLSNEQFF
NA | TRBJ1-5 | NA | TRBV19 | TGTGCCAGTAGTATCCCAGGGGTCGGAGATCAGCCCCAGCATTTT | CASSIPGVGDQPQHF
NA | TRBJ2-4 | once | TRBV19 | TGTGCCACCTCCCCTGGGGGCAAAAACATTCAGTACTTC | CATSPGGKNIQYF
NA | TRBJ1-3 | NA | TRBV6-5 | TGTGCCAGCAGAACGGTGGGGGGGACTGGAAACACCATATATTTT | CASRTVGGTGNTIYF
NA | TRBJ2-7 | NA | TRBV27 | TGTGCCAGCAGTTTATGGCGGGGCTACGAGCAGTACTTC | CASSLWRGYEQYF
NA | TRBJ2-7 | NA | TRBV11-2 | TGTGCCAGCAGCAAGGAAGGGGGTTTCTCCTACGAGCAGTACTTC | CASSKEGGFSYEQYF
TRBD2 | TRBJ2-1 | NA | TRBV18 | TGTGCCAGCTCAGCGGGGGGTGCGGGAGCCGATAGAAATGAGCAGTTCTTC | CASSAGGAGADRNEQFF
TRBD2 | TRBJ2-7 | NA | TRBV28 | TGTGCCAGCAGTCTACTCGGGACCAGCGGGGACTACGAGCAGTACTTC | CASSLLGTSGDYEQYF
NA | TRBJ2-3 | NA | TRBV19 | TGTGCCAGTAGTATAGATTCCAGCGGAAAAGGGACAGATACGCAGTATTTT | CASSIDSSGKGTDTQYF
NA | TRBJ2-7 | NA | TRBV27 | TGTGCCAGCAGTTTATCTGTGGGCTACGAGCAGTACTTC | CASSLSVGYEQYF
NA | TRBJ1-4 | NA | TRBV25-1 | TGTGCCAGCAGTGAATACCCGGACACTCCGTTTAATGAAAAACTGTTTTTT | CASSEYPDTPFNEKLFF
TRBD2 | TRBJ2-2 | NA | TRBV19 | TGTGCCAGTAGTCGGACTAGCGGGAGGATCGGGGAGCTGTTTTTT | CASSRTSGRIGELFF
TRBD1 | TRBJ2-7 | NA | TRBV13 | TGTGCCAGCAGCTCATCGGACAGGGGAGCCTACGAGCAGTACTTC | CASSSSDRGAYEQYF
NA | TRBJ2-1 | NA | TRBV15 | TGTGCCACCGCCCTCCGCAACCTGGGGGAGCAGTTCTTC | CATALRNLGEQFF
TRBD2 | TRBJ2-5 | NA | TRBV9 | TGTGCCAGCAGCGTGGGACTAGCGGCTCACGAGACCCAGTACTTC | CASSVGLAAHETQYF